This T cell receptor (beta chain) is drawn from a study of cytomegalovirus exposure and HLA in healthy donors (dated by TCRdb to 2017 to 2019). With respect to the entire study: An earlier analysis of approximately 640 of the donors reported about 290 Gb of sequence data and some 100 million unique TCR beta sequences from about 179 million T cells. An early release that covered roughly 600 HLA-typed donors contained approximately 300 gigabases of sequencing data and about 93 million unique TCR sequences. Among the roughly 370 genotyped donors, around 81% belonged to the genetic ancestry cluster associated with self-reported Caucasian donors. The study aimed to test whether signatures of past pathogen exposure could be identified by cataloging public T cell receptors. Using immunosequencing, the study profiled T cell repertoires from some 670 subjects and related those repertoires to cytomegalovirus serostatus. In addition to the first cohort of 500 to 850 subjects, a separate validation cohort of approximately 130 different subjects was used. High-throughput TCR immunosequencing, statistical association of individual TCRs with disease status, and machine learning were combined to predict cytomegalovirus infection status. In a later analysis, previously published TCR beta repertoires from roughly 710 donors were re-analyzed and high-resolution HLA genotyping was added so that TCR occurrence patterns could be studied. Rather than drawing on any new phenotypic data, the later analysis identified candidate immune exposures from TCR beta sequences and the way those sequences occurred across donors. To decide whether each TCR beta V gene segment behaved as functional or pseudogenic, an earlier analysis of 587 of the donors relied on high-throughput TCR beta sequencing. Donor age, sex, ethnicity and CMV serostatus were compiled together with the repertoire data. In a later genetic analysis, genome-wide SNP genotypes for about 65% of the roughly 670 donors were used, and that subset was treated as a discovery cohort. All discovery cohort repertoires had been generated using a single sequencing platform. Class I and class II HLA loci were covered by the typing at four-digit resolution. The number of donors typed differed by locus, with about 629-630 for A, B, C, DRB1 and DQB1, 522 for DQA1, approximately 570 for DPA1, and approximately 470 for DPB1. Roughly five DR-DQ haplotypes were treated as single units for association and clustering because of strong linkage in the cohort. On average, around 240,000 unique TCR beta nucleotide sequences were sequenced per donor among 350 to 400 genotyped donors of the cohort, with around 19% of those sequences being non-productive. The full study reports these points: When HLA alleles, especially DR and DQ, strongly co-occurred, TCR associations were difficult to assign to individual alleles. While some public TCRs were present in many individuals, most TCR sequences turned up only very rarely across donors. According to a later genetic analysis, donors in an Asian-associated ancestry cluster had fewer N-insertions in productive TCRs than the roughly 700-donor mean. Correlated functional status among segregating V segments might reflect linkage disequilibrium, but an unknown experimental factor could not be ruled out. Because some donors lacked HLA typing at each locus, the association tests relied only on the typed subset. The study listed 164 TCR beta chains as associated with cytomegalovirus. In this cohort, only TCR beta chains were sequenced, and detectable features were limited by the absence of alpha or paired-chain data. An earlier analysis of 450 to 750 of the donors showed that most TCR beta V segments appeared in productive rearrangements either about 87% or about 30% of the time, which broadly matched IMGT annotations. In vitro tests confirmed that a few of the cytomegalovirus-associated TCR beta chains recognize cytomegalovirus antigens. Specific HLA alleles were associated with 15,000 to 20,000 TCR beta sequences at a false discovery rate of 0.05 in a later analysis. According to the authors, the approach could potentially be generalized to other disease states and immunological phenotypes. The 87-base-pair reads could not distinguish some IMGT-functional V segments, including TRBV6-2 and TRBV6-3, so those segments were excluded. In a later analysis, most CMV-associated TCR beta chains were found to appear HLA-restricted, with HLA associations seemingly driven largely by CMV exposure. The classifier was reported to diagnose cytomegalovirus status with high specificity and sensitivity in both the original cohort and the validation cohort. In a later analysis, several top co-occurrence clusters were reported to appear linked to parvovirus B19, influenza, CMV and Epstein-Barr virus. Immune exposure information for the cohort was limited to CMV serostatus. Compared with equally common non-associated chains, HLA-associated TCR beta chains in a later analysis were more clonally expanded and had lower generation probabilities. Roughly uniform sequencing depth across donors was assumed in presence/absence analyses, although this assumption may not hold. Because counts were too low, roughly 17 rarely observed V segments, including chromosome 9 orphons, were left out of the earlier analysis of 587 of the donors. A further reported finding was that TCR beta sequences accurately predicted the HLA-A and HLA-B alleles for most subjects in the first cohort. A cluster of highly shared sequence variants was judged likely to be a technical artifact of the sequencing pipeline. In a later analysis, TCR association rates were found to vary across HLA loci, with the most associated TCRs seen for DRB1 alleles and the fewest for HLA-C alleles. A later genetic analysis associated a missense DCLRE1C variant with V-gene and J-gene trimming of TCR beta chains, and an independent cohort replicated the association.

The library was generated by the immunoSEQ multiplex PCR assay. For the multiplex PCR, a mixture combining 60 forward primers for TCR Vbeta segments and 13 reverse primers for TCR Jbeta segments was used. A multiplex PCR assay on genomic DNA amplified the CDR3 region of rearranged TCR beta genes. Amplified TCR beta libraries were sequenced as 87-base-pair reads on the Illumina HiSeq System. The original pipeline was this. A later analysis counted tens of millions of unique TCR beta chains across the 600 to 850 repertoires, and some 11 million of these chains were shared by at least two donors. Raw reads were error-corrected and collapsed into unique sequences with a nearest-neighbor algorithm that merged closely related sequences to remove PCR and sequencing errors. Alignment of CDR3 sequences to IMGT reference sequences was used to assign V, D and J gene segments. For a sequence to be retained, a match of at least six nucleotides was required to both a V gene segment and a J gene segment. Rearrangements were classified as productive when the CDR3 lacked stop codons and remained in frame with V and J, and all other rearrangements were classified as non-productive. Following IMGT convention, CDR3 was defined as the stretch from the second conserved V-encoded cysteine up to the conserved J-encoded phenylalanine. In an earlier analysis of 587 of the donors, sequences lacking an unambiguous match to a single V gene segment were excluded. In an earlier analysis of approximately 590 of the donors, V segments were called functional above 56.7% productive rearrangements and were called segregating when the between-donor standard deviation exceeded 5%. A statistical classification framework was developed to diagnose cytomegalovirus status using the catalog of TCR beta chain sequences. V and J gene assignment, in a later analysis, came from comparing TCR nucleotide sequences with IMGT/GENE-DB human TR gene sequences. The TCRdist pipeline was used in a later analysis to assign CDR3 sequences and most-parsimonious VDJ recombination scenarios. In a later analysis, each TCR beta chain was defined by its CDR3 amino acid sequence together with its V-gene family, and reads lacking a unique V-gene family were excluded. To address suspected cross-contamination and a sequencing artifact, a later analysis removed over 500 highly shared, low-generation-probability nucleotide sequences. For each public chain, a later analysis derived a clonal expansion index from normalized ranks of inferred template counts within each repertoire. In a later analysis, generation probabilities were computed using a VDJ recombination model fitted to out-of-frame rearrangements, and the results were checked against IGoR. Hypergeometric tests were used in a later analysis to score TCR-TCR, TCR-HLA and TCR-CMV co-occurrence, with a repertoire-size bias correction applied to the TCR pairs. In a later analysis, false discovery rates were estimated by permuting HLA or CMV assignments 20 times. In a later analysis, co-occurring TCRs were grouped using DBSCAN, and TCRdist sequence similarity was added for clustering within HLA-allele-positive subsets. Repertoires with fewer than 30,000 or more than 120,000 public chains were left out of co-occurrence clustering, as were four to six repertoires with anomalous nucleotide sharing. Sourced from immuneACCESS, this table was stored by TCRdb with only in-frame sequences that have V and J called. A share of the clones is absent; for the studies checked, an unresolved V gene accounts for under half, and the remainder has no known explanation. Clone size and V and J calls were adopted from that table, with D and trimming inferred from the DNA. This sample holds 100,000 or so clones; around 86% were observed only once. The ten biggest clones cover approximately 7.2% of the sample.

In total, approximately 690 healthy bone marrow donors made up the cohort. At the time of sampling, every cohort member was nominally healthy, though immune exposures that went unrecorded were likely present. The donor tested CMV seropositive, placing the donor among the roughly 270 seropositive members of the cohort. Every donor gave a peripheral blood sample, and the peripheral blood mononuclear cells from that sample were used for TCR beta sequencing. The Qiagen DNeasy Blood Extraction Kit was used to extract genomic DNA from the blood cell samples. The germline V gene yields LGHNA for CDR1 and YNFKEQ for CDR2. The CDR3 covers 19 residues, taking in both the cysteine and the phenylalanine. The entry retains the CDR3 DNA only, 57 bases that are in frame from base 1. Relative to germline, V is missing 0 bases and J is missing 5 bases, with 13 bases of the junction outside any gene match. To note about this clone: The antigen this receptor binds is unknown. Qualities for individual bases were not recorded, and no much larger clone is one base off.

Sequencing was done on a sample of PBMCs. The V gene is TRBV4-2 and the J gene is TRBJ2-3; TRBD2 lines up with 11 middle nucleotides. The clonotype originates from a man younger than 45 in good health and CMV-seropositive. Here is the DNA: TGTGCCAGCAGCCAAGAAGGTTTAGCGGGGGGGTTGGTGATAGATACGCAGTATTTT. The resulting protein is CASSQEGLAGGLVIDTQYF.